A single sample is the source of the 16 T cell receptor beta chains below, sequenced in a study of blood T cells in healthy people across ages. Then a second PCR, running about 6 to 11 cycles, was carried out with a sample-barcoded 5' primer and a J-beta primer mix. From the 5' RACE reads, TCRdb called clonotypes with MiXCR, one entry per CDR3 protein. The sample yields about 380,000 distinct CDR3 sequences, 45% to 60% seen once. Material for sequencing was blood. The receptors come from a man between 60 and 75 years old in good health.

V usage is TRBV5-5 and J usage is TRBJ1-2; the match to TRBD1 covers 7 bases. Germline V CDR1 and CDR2: SGHKS, YYEKEE (reference sequence). Trimming at V came to 4 bases and at J to 0 bases, leaving 6 bases not matched to a gene. The CDR3 totals 15 residues. CDR3 in amino acids: CASSPQGGSNYGYTF. The CDR3 DNA follows: TGTGCCAGCAGCCCGCAGGGGGGATCTAACTATGGCTACACCTTC.

CDR3 protein: CSARAGGWGETQYF. The CDR3 DNA sequence: TGCAGTGCTAGAGCAGGGGGCTGGGGAGAGACCCAGTACTTC. The rearrangement joins TRBV20-1 to TRBJ2-5; 8 bases are shared with TRBD1. Germline trimming cut 1 base from V and 4 bases from J; bases unmatched to any gene: 5. The CDR3 extends over 14 amino acids. Germline-derived CDR1 and CDR2 are DFQATT and SNEGSKA (reference sequence).

The chain couples TRBV29-1 to TRBJ2-7; 7 nucleotides line up with TRBD1. V gave up 1 base and J gave up 3 bases; unmatched junction bases: 12. The CDR3 has 16 residues. Per germline, CDR1 SQVTM and CDR2 ANQGSEA. The CDR3 loop is CSVEALAMTGSYEQYF. CDR3 sequence (DNA): TGCAGCGTTGAAGCTCTAGCCATGACAGGGAGCTACGAGCAGTACTTC.

Here the CDR3 DNA reads TGCAGTGCTAGGGGTGTGACAGAGTATGGCTACACCTTC. Encoded protein: CSARGVTEYGYTF. J is TRBJ1-2 and V is TRBV20-1; D may be TRBD1 (5 bases). CDR1 and CDR2 from the germline V gene are DFQATT and SNEGSKA (reference sequence). The germline V and J ends were trimmed by 3 bases and 5 bases, with 13 bases remaining between them. The CDR3 covers 13 residues.

This clonotype was observed a few times. The V gene is TRBV7-6, the J gene TRBJ2-5; D not certain. The germline V gene encodes CDR1 SGHVS and CDR2 FNYEAQ. The CDR3 consists of 13 residues. V gave up 5 bases and J gave up 6 bases, with 13 bases separating them. CDR3 in amino acids: CASSLHGTQTQYF. The CDR3 DNA follows: TGTGCCAGCAGCCTTCACGGAACTCAGACCCAGTACTTC.

The chain has TRBV3-1 and TRBJ2-5; 13 nucleotides agree with TRBD2. The CDR3 runs to 16 residues. Unmatched junction bases numbered 9, after V lost 6 bases and J lost 5 bases. Germline V lookup: CDR1 LGHDT, CDR2 YNNKEL (reference sequence). The CDR3 sequence: CASSSGLAGVRETQYF. CDR3 DNA sequence: TGTGCCAGCAGTTCCGGACTAGCGGGAGTAAGGGAGACCCAGTACTTC.

The chain uses TRBV20-1 and TRBJ1-5, with 10 bases lining up with TRBD1. V shed 5 bases, J shed 6 bases, and the junction held 7 bases outside the gene matches. CDR1 is DFQATT and CDR2 is SNEGSKA in the germline V gene (reference sequence). This CDR3 contains 14 residues. The CDR3 loop is CSAGRDRGTQPQHF. The CDR3 coding sequence is TGCAGTGCTGGTAGGGACAGGGGCACTCAGCCCCAGCATTTT.

J is TRBJ2-6 and V is TRBV6-4; a possible D gene is TRBD2 (5 bases). The germline CDR1 and CDR2 sequences are MRHNA and SNTAGT. V lost 7 bases and J lost 1, with 17 bases in between. This CDR3 is built from 17 residues. CDR3 residues: CASNPGLPNSGANVLTF. CDR3 in DNA: TGTGCCAGCAACCCAGGACTCCCAAATTCTGGGGCCAACGTCCTGACTTTC.

The chain uses TRBV20-1 and TRBJ2-1; 10 bases are a match to TRBD2. Germline V gene lookup returns CDR1 DFQATT and CDR2 SNEGSKA (reference sequence). V trimming: 6 bases; J trimming: 6 bases; junction bases outside the gene matches: 14. There are 16 residues in the CDR3. CDR3: CSAGDPGTSERNEQFF. The CDR3 nucleotides are TGCAGTGCGGGGGACCCCGGGACTAGCGAGCGCAATGAGCAGTTCTTC.

In this sample, this clonotype turned up once. The gene calls are TRBV5-1 and TRBJ1-1; TRBD1 might be the D (5 bases). The CDR3 runs to 16 residues. In germline, CDR1 is SGHRS, CDR2 YFSETQ. Trimming shortened V by 7 bases and J by 1 base, and 20 bases separated the two germline ends. CDR3 sequence: CASSPGLSPGNTEAFF. In nucleotides, the CDR3 is TGCGCCAGCTCACCGGGACTATCCCCAGGGAACACTGAAGCTTTCTTT. Drawing the rest from reference TRBV5-1 and TRBJ1-1, the complete variable domain is KAGVTQTPRYLIKTRGQQVTLSCSPISGHRSVSWYQQTPGQGLQFLFEYFSETQRNKGNFPGRFSGRQFSNSRSEMNVSTLELGDSALYLCASSPGLSPGNTEAFFGQGTRLTVV.

The V call is TRBV5-1, the J call TRBJ1-1; maybe TRBD1 (5 bases). There are 15 residues in the CDR3. Germline V gives CDR1 SGHRS, CDR2 YFSETQ. Trimming removed 6 bases at V and 1 base at J, with 16 bases between. The CDR3: CASTTFGARNTEAFF. For the CDR3, the DNA is TGCGCCAGCACCACCTTTGGGGCTAGGAACACTGAAGCTTTCTTT.

There are many counts of this clonotype. This chain joins TRBV7-2 and TRBJ1-2; 8 nucleotides align to TRBD1. The CDR3 runs to 14 residues. The V gene end was trimmed by 11 bases and the J gene end by 4 bases; junction bases not matched to a gene: 12. CDR1 is SGHTA and CDR2 is FQGNSA in the germline V gene. DNA of the CDR3: TGTGCCGGAATACAGGGGGGATTTTTCTATGGCTACACCTTC. It translates to CAGIQGGFFYGYTF.

The V call is TRBV6-6, the J call TRBJ2-5, with 9 bases matching TRBD2. Germline V gene lookup returns CDR1 MNHNY and CDR2 SVGAGI (reference sequence). The CDR3 runs to 14 residues. After removal of 2 bases from V and 7 bases from J, the junction contained 5 bases not matched to a gene. CDR3 region: CASSYDAAGGTQYF. Here the CDR3 DNA reads TGTGCCAGCAGTTACGATGCAGCGGGGGGGACCCAGTACTTC.

CDR3 sequence: CASSSSPGKNEKLFF. For the CDR3, the DNA is TGTGCCAGCAGCTCGTCGCCAGGGAAAAATGAAAAACTGTTTTTT. The rearrangement uses TRBV7-6 and TRBJ1-4, with D possibly matching TRBD1 (5 bases). V shed 4 bases and J shed 5 bases, with 14 bases lying between them. From germline, CDR1 is SGHVS and CDR2 FNYEAQ. The CDR3 is made up of 15 amino acids.

The chain employs TRBV7-9 and TRBJ2-7; 10 bases are a match to TRBD2. Germline-derived CDR1 and CDR2 are SEHNR and FQNEAQ (reference sequence). V lost 5 bases, J lost 12 bases, and 13 bases stayed unmatched. The CDR3 is made up of 14 amino acids. The CDR3 DNA reads TGTGCCAGCAGCGTAGGCGGGACTAGCGCCCGAACGTACTTC. It codes for CASSVGGTSARTYF.

With respect to this clonotype: Its ends do not fully match the called genes, so a read error is possible. The gene calls are TRBV20-1 and TRBJ2-1; D perhaps matches TRBD2 (5 bases). Germline CDR1 DFQATT, CDR2 SNEGSKA (reference sequence). The CDR3 is 15 residues long. CDR3 residues: CGAHLERPLRNEQFF. The CDR3 coding sequence is TGCGGTGCTCATCTGGAGCGGCCATTAAGGAATGAGCAGTTCTTC.